This passage covers 16 T cell receptor beta chains from one sample sequenced in a study of technical replicates of blood from a few donors. Data came from immunoSEQ multiplex PCR; TCRdb stores just in-frame clones and leaves some out. Here the sample spans 91,000 or so clones, approximately 95% being singletons. Sequenced: T cells isolated from PBMCs. The receptors were sampled from a human donor in good health.

The chain carries TRBV19 and TRBJ2-1; weak D call: TRBD1 (6 bases). The CDR3 totals 14 residues. V was shortened by 5 bases and J by 2 bases, with 10 bases between the two germline ends. Germline-derived CDR1 and CDR2 are LNHDA and SQIVND (reference sequence). CDR3 coding DNA: TGTGCCAGTAGTCCAGGGGACCCCTACAATGAGCAGTTCTTC. Its protein product is CASSPGDPYNEQFF.

DNA of the CDR3: TGTGCCACGGGGACAGGCACGGAATTAGGTTCACCCCTCCACTTT. This gives the protein CATGTGTELGSPLHF. The rearrangement joins TRBV19 to TRBJ1-6; 8 nucleotides match TRBD1. The J segment lost 9 bases and the V segment lost 10 bases, leaving 14 bases of the junction unmatched. Germline V gives CDR1 LNHDA, CDR2 SQIVND (reference sequence). The CDR3 length is 15 residues.

The V call is TRBV19, the J call TRBJ1-6; D is uncertain. The CDR3 runs to 14 residues. Trimming left V 5 bases short and J 7 bases short, with 12 bases between. Germline V gene sequence: CDR1 LNHDA, CDR2 SQIVND (reference sequence). CDR3: CASSPLGENSPLHF. The DNA for the CDR3 is TGTGCCAGTAGTCCCCTAGGAGAGAATTCACCCCTCCACTTT.

The chain employs TRBV9 and TRBJ1-5; unclear D gene. V lost 0 bases and J 2 bases, leaving 9 bases between the germline ends. The CDR3 totals 15 residues. Germline V gives CDR1 SGDLS, CDR2 YYNGEE. The CDR3 DNA is TGTGCCAGCAGCGTAGCTGGGGAGGGCAATCAGCCCCAGCATTTT. This gives the protein CASSVAGEGNQPQHF.

The chain employs TRBV19 and TRBJ2-7, with D maybe TRBD1 (5 bases). V gave up 5 bases and J gave up 4 bases, with 18 bases separating them. The germline V gene has CDR1 LNHDA and CDR2 SQIVND (reference sequence). The CDR3 has 15 amino acids. The CDR3 protein is CASSALHHQGYEQYF. The CDR3, as DNA: TGTGCCAGTAGTGCTTTACACCACCAGGGTTACGAGCAGTACTTC.

The chain carries TRBV5-1 and TRBJ2-2, with D perhaps TRBD1 (6 bases). Germline lookup yields CDR1 SGHRS and CDR2 YFSETQ. The CDR3 covers 16 residues. Between the trimmed V and J ends, which lost 0 bases and 0 bases, there was a span of 9 bases. Here the CDR3 DNA reads TGCGCCAGCAGCTTGGCTCAGGGGACGAACACCGGGGAGCTGTTTTTT. Translated: CASSLAQGTNTGELFF.

The CDR3 coding sequence is TGTGCCAGCAGTGAAAACAGCTACGAGCAGTACTTC. Translated, it gives CASSENSYEQYF. The genes are TRBV2 and TRBJ2-7; D remains ambiguous. CDR3 size: 12 residues. V was clipped by 2 bases and J by 3 bases, with 5 bases between them. Germline lookup yields CDR1 SNHLY and CDR2 FYNNEI.

This chain joins TRBV28 and TRBJ2-7; 7 bases line up with TRBD2. CDR1 is MDHEN, CDR2 SYDVKM, per germline. CDR3 length equals 12 residues. V was pared by 8 bases and J by 2 bases, with 3 bases of the junction left unmatched. CDR3 protein: CASSREAYEQYF. In nucleotides, the CDR3 is TGTGCCAGCTCTCGGGAGGCCTACGAGCAGTACTTC.

The rearrangement joins TRBV19 to TRBJ1-3; a weak D match, TRBD1 (6 bases). This CDR3 spans 14 amino acids. The germline V gene has CDR1 LNHDA and CDR2 SQIVND (reference sequence). Trimming took 3 bases from V and 7 from J, leaving 13 bases between them. The CDR3 loop is CASSIVGTGNTIYF. CDR3 DNA: TGTGCCAGTAGTATCGTCGGTACAGGGAACACCATATATTTT.

The chain is built from TRBV27 and TRBJ2-1, with 10 nucleotides matching TRBD2. The J segment lost 8 bases and the V segment lost 2 bases, leaving 6 bases of the junction unmatched. This CDR3 contains 15 residues. CDR1 MNHEY and CDR2 SMNVEV come from the germline V gene (reference sequence). The CDR3: CASSLRSSGSDEQFF. The CDR3 DNA follows: TGTGCCAGCAGTTTAAGGTCTAGCGGGAGTGATGAGCAGTTCTTC.

V is TRBV5-1 and J is TRBJ2-1; tentative D call: TRBD2 (6 bases). This CDR3 contains 15 residues. With 0 bases removed from V and 5 bases from J, the gap between germline ends came to 12 bases. From germline, CDR1 is SGHRS and CDR2 YFSETQ. The CDR3 spells CASSLAQLAHNEQFF. CDR3 DNA sequence: TGCGCCAGCAGCTTGGCGCAACTAGCACACAATGAGCAGTTCTTC. The full variable domain, with the rest looked up from reference TRBV5-1 and TRBJ2-1, is KAGVTQTPRYLIKTRGQQVTLSCSPISGHRSVSWYQQTPGQGLQFLFEYFSETQRNKGNFPGRFSGRQFSNSRSEMNVSTLELGDSALYLCASSLAQLAHNEQFFGPGTRLTVL.

The chain links TRBV5-1 to TRBJ2-7, with 9 bases that match TRBD2. This CDR3 region has 14 residues. The V segment lost 6 bases and the J segment 5 bases; nucleotides outside the gene matches: 9. Germline loops: CDR1 SGHRS, CDR2 YFSETQ. CDR3 residues: CASTPGLAMDEQYF. DNA for the CDR3: TGCGCCAGCACCCCCGGACTAGCGATGGACGAGCAGTACTTC.

A single count supports this clone. This chain uses TRBV2 with TRBJ1-2; D remains ambiguous. Germline CDR1 is SNHLY and CDR2 is FYNNEI. This CDR3 contains 15 residues. V was clipped by 6 bases and J by 5 bases, with 19 bases between them. The CDR3: CASSPGVRDLYGYTF. Here the CDR3 DNA reads TGTGCCAGCAGCCCCGGAGTCAGAGACCTTTATGGCTACACCTTC.

This chain joins TRBV18 and TRBJ1-1; no definite D call. Per the germline V gene, CDR1 is KGHSH and CDR2 is LQKENI. V was trimmed by 0 bases and J by 4 bases, leaving 21 bases between them. The CDR3 covers 18 residues. The CDR3 sequence is CASSPPIGVHRRGTEAFF. CDR3 sequence (DNA): TGTGCCAGCTCACCACCGATAGGCGTACACCGGCGGGGCACTGAAGCTTTCTTT.

This clone occurred once. J is TRBJ1-3 and V is TRBV4-1; D might be TRBD1 (5 bases). CDR3 length equals 17 residues. Per germline, CDR1 MGHRA and CDR2 YSYEKL. V lost 1 base and J 0 bases, leaving 13 bases between the germline ends. The CDR3 sequence: CASSQGENRYSGNTIYF. In nucleotides, the CDR3 is TGCGCCAGCAGCCAAGGAGAAAACAGGTACTCTGGAAACACCATATATTTT.

The gene calls are TRBV5-1 and TRBJ2-2, with D possibly matching TRBD1 (6 bases). This CDR3 region has 16 residues. Trimming left V 0 bases short and J 0 bases short, with 9 bases between. CDR1 is SGHRS and CDR2 is YFSETQ in the germline V gene. The CDR3 DNA sequence: TGCGCCAGCAGCTTGGTCACAGGGACGAACACCGGGGAGCTGTTTTTT. It codes for CASSLVTGTNTGELFF.